The 9 T cell receptor beta chains given below trace back to one sample, sequenced in a study of OX40 agonist ivuxolimab in advanced cancers. Here immunoSEQ multiplex PCR was the method, and the copy in TCRdb shows in-frame clones only, minus some. The sample contains 70,000 to 90,000 clones, around 81% of which appear only once. The sequences come from CD4+ or CD8+ T cells sorted from blood, collected in a trial of the OX40 agonist ivuxolimab. All receptors come from an adult with an advanced solid tumor such as melanoma, head and neck, liver or kidney cancer.

The rearrangement links TRBV4-2 to TRBJ2-3, with 8 bases lining up with TRBD2. Trimming at V came to 5 bases and at J to 2 bases, leaving 6 bases not matched to a gene. CDR1 is LGHNA and CDR2 is YNFKEQ in the germline V gene. This CDR3 comprises 15 residues. The CDR3 sequence: CASSIREGYTDTQYF. The CDR3 coding sequence is TGTGCCAGCAGCATTCGGGAGGGGTACACAGATACGCAGTATTTT.

This clone is medium-sized in the sample. The chain couples TRBV7-3 to TRBJ2-2, with D perhaps matching TRBD2 (5 bases). The germline V gene encodes CDR1 SGHTA and CDR2 FQGTGA. Trimming shortened V by 0 bases and J by 5 bases, and 7 bases separated the two germline ends. The CDR3 has 14 amino acids. The CDR3 loop reads CASSLTRGTGELFF. The CDR3 nucleotides are TGTGCCAGCAGCTTAACTCGGGGTACCGGGGAGCTGTTTTTT.

The table lists this clone with a few counts. The chain is built from TRBV4-1 and TRBJ1-3; the D is unclear. This CDR3 is 15 amino acids long. The V gene lost 4 bases and the J gene lost 0 bases, with 10 bases spanning the gap. Germline V gene sequence: CDR1 MGHRA, CDR2 YSYEKL. CDR3 nucleotides: TGCGCCAGCAGCCTCTTCCGGGGCTCTGGAAACACCATATATTTT. Residues: CASSLFRGSGNTIYF.

This sequence joins TRBV5-4 and TRBJ2-5; the D gene is possibly TRBD1 (6 bases). This CDR3 has 15 residues. Germline CDR1 is SGHNT and CDR2 is YYREEE (reference sequence). V was pared by 5 bases and J by 1 base, with 15 bases between. The CDR3 sequence: CASSLTGQAQETQYF. The CDR3 nucleotides are TGTGCCAGCAGTCTCACAGGGCAGGCCCAAGAGACCCAGTACTTC. The full variable domain, completed using reference TRBV5-4 and TRBJ2-5, is ETGVTQSPTHLIKTRGQQVTLRCSSQSGHNTVSWYQQALGQGPQFIFQYYREEENGRGNFPPRFSGLQFPNYSSELNVNALELDDSALYLCASSLTGQAQETQYFGPGTRLLVL.

This chain links TRBV5-1 with TRBJ2-7, with 10 bases lining up with TRBD1. The CDR3 consists of 15 residues. The V gene's germline CDR1 is SGHRS and CDR2 YFSETQ. With 4 bases clipped from V and 2 bases from J, the junction kept 6 bases outside the gene matches. CDR3 DNA: TGCGCCAGCAGCCCTAGGACAGGGGGGACCTACGAGCAGTACTTC. Translation: CASSPRTGGTYEQYF.

The chain is built from TRBV25-1 and TRBJ1-4; D might be TRBD1 (5 bases). Per germline, CDR1 MGHDK and CDR2 SYGVNS. Trimming stripped 5 bases from V and 7 bases from J, with 17 bases between. This CDR3 comprises 15 residues. CDR3 sequence: CASSPQGRGREKLFF. In nucleotides, the CDR3 is TGTGCCAGCAGTCCGCAAGGAAGGGGTCGTGAAAAACTGTTTTTT.

The rearrangement joins TRBV5-1 to TRBJ2-1, with 13 bases that match TRBD2. The CDR3 has 15 residues. J was trimmed by 5 bases and V by 3 bases; bases with no gene match: 2. Germline CDR1 is SGHRS and CDR2 is YFSETQ. In nucleotides, the CDR3 is TGCGCCAGCAGCTACGGACTAGCGGGGGACAATGAGCAGTTCTTC. Protein product: CASSYGLAGDNEQFF.

The V gene is TRBV5-1, the J gene TRBJ2-7; D unclear. The germline gives CDR1 SGHRS, CDR2 YFSETQ. CDR3 length: 12 amino acids. V was pared by 0 bases and J by 3 bases, with 4 bases between. Here the CDR3 DNA reads TGCGCCAGCAGCTTGGATCGCTACGAGCAGTACTTC. Protein: CASSLDRYEQYF.

This chain joins TRBV19 and TRBJ1-5; the D is unclear. V was clipped by 0 bases and J by 10 bases, with 10 bases between them. CDR1 is LNHDA and CDR2 is SQIVND in the germline V gene (reference sequence). This CDR3 has 13 residues. CDR3 protein: CASSIDLPAPQHF. The CDR3 DNA is TGTGCCAGTAGTATAGATCTGCCAGCACCCCAGCATTTT.